These 4 T cell receptor beta chains came from one sample sequenced in a study of siplizumab effects on memory and regulatory T cells (dated by TCRdb to the late 2010s). The method behind the library was the immunoSEQ multiplex PCR assay. This is the immuneACCESS table as TCRdb keeps it, with only in-frame sequences that have V and J called. A part of the clones is gone; compared with another copy, unresolved V genes explain less than half, and the rest is unexplained. Here the sample has roughly 100,000 clones; over 85% occur a single time. The ten largest clones represent roughly 0.62% of the sample. Sequences were obtained from Tregs sorted from blood. These receptors were obtained from a human donor in good health.

The chain is built from TRBV5-4 and TRBJ2-3; D is possibly TRBD2 (5 bases). Germline-derived CDR1 and CDR2 are SGHNT and YYREEE (reference sequence). Between the trimmed V and J ends, which lost 5 bases and 3 bases, there was a span of 19 bases. The CDR3 covers 16 residues. CDR3 in amino acids: CASRGSPSFGTDTQYF. As DNA, the CDR3 is TGTGCCAGCAGAGGCAGTCCTAGCTTTGGTACAGATACGCAGTATTTT.

This chain joins TRBV6-5 and TRBJ1-1, with D unclear. The germline V gene has CDR1 MNHEY and CDR2 SVGAGI. The CDR3 is 12 amino acids. Trimming stripped 5 bases from V and 11 bases from J, with 15 bases between. In DNA form, the CDR3 reads TGTGCCAGCAGTACGCGTCTAAAAGGGGCTTTCTTT. Residues: CASSTRLKGAFF.

The chain uses TRBV5-6 and TRBJ1-1; D unresolved. From germline, CDR1 is SGHDT and CDR2 YYEEEE. Trimming pared 0 bases from V and 2 bases from J, leaving 8 bases between. The CDR3 extends over 14 amino acids. CDR3 bases: TGTGCCAGCAGCTTGGTGGCGGGTAACACTGAAGCTTTCTTT. This sequence encodes CASSLVAGNTEAFF. The complete variable domain, with remaining parts taken from reference TRBV5-6 and TRBJ1-1, reads DAGVTQSPTHLIKTRGQQVTLRCSPKSGHDTVSWYQQALGQGPQFIFQYYEEEERQRGNFPDRFSGHQFPNYSSELNVNALLLGDSALYLCASSLVAGNTEAFFGQGTRLTVV.

The chain couples TRBV5-1 to TRBJ1-6, with D maybe TRBD1 (5 bases). The CDR3 covers 16 residues. Germline V CDR1 and CDR2: SGHRS, YFSETQ. V lost 4 bases and J 7 bases, leaving 18 bases between the germline ends. In nucleotides, the CDR3 is TGCGCCAGCAGCAAAGAAATGGGACGGAGCAATTCACCCCTCCACTTT. Its protein is CASSKEMGRSNSPLHF. Together with reference TRBV5-1 and TRBJ1-6, the CDR3 gives the full variable domain: KAGVTQTPRYLIKTRGQQVTLSCSPISGHRSVSWYQQTPGQGLQFLFEYFSETQRNKGNFPGRFSGRQFSNSRSEMNVSTLELGDSALYLCASSKEMGRSNSPLHFGNGTRLTVT.